These 23 T cell receptor beta chains share one sample of origin, sequenced in a study of blood T cell repertoires in COVID-19. Generated by immunoSEQ multiplex PCR, the TCRdb table keeps only in-frame clones and is missing some. This table has just under 60,000 clones, roughly 80% appearing once. The source material was peripheral blood. All receptors come from an elderly man with acute or convalescent COVID-19.

The rearrangement uses TRBV5-1 and TRBJ2-1; tentatively, D is TRBD2 (6 bases). CDR1 and CDR2 (germline): SGHRS, YFSETQ. V was clipped by 0 bases and J by 2 bases, with 6 bases between them. The length of the CDR3 is 14 residues. CDR3 sequence: CASSLGGAYNEQFF. The CDR3 DNA follows: TGCGCCAGCAGCTTGGGCGGGGCCTACAATGAGCAGTTCTTC.

As regards this clone: The identical CDR3 is also encoded by other nucleotide sequences in the sample. This rearrangement joins TRBV28 to TRBJ1-3, with a possible D match to TRBD1 (5 bases). CDR3 length: 14 amino acids. Deletions cut 6 bases from V and 0 bases from J, with 9 bases between. CDR1 is MDHEN, CDR2 SYDVKM, per germline. DNA for the CDR3: TGTGCCAGCAGCTCGACAGCCTCTGGAAACACCATATATTTT. This sequence encodes CASSSTASGNTIYF.

As regards this clone: The same CDR3 is also encoded by other DNA sequences in this sample. The J gene is TRBJ1-2, the V gene TRBV6-5; D possibly corresponds to TRBD1 (6 bases). Trimming took 6 bases from V and 5 from J, leaving 10 bases between them. Looked up from germline, CDR1 is MNHEY and CDR2 is SVGAGI. The CDR3 loop spans 12 amino acids. This CDR3 is CASSPTGYGYTF. In DNA, the CDR3 is TGTGCCAGCAGCCCGACAGGTTATGGCTACACCTTC.

This rearrangement joins TRBV9 to TRBJ2-1; TRBD2 aligns across 7 bases. The CDR3 consists of 15 residues. CDR1 and CDR2 (germline): SGDLS, YYNGEE. J was trimmed by 8 bases and V by 0 bases; bases with no gene match: 8. The CDR3 sequence: CASSVDSSGVYEQFF. CDR3 nucleotides: TGTGCCAGCAGCGTAGATTCCAGCGGGGTTTATGAGCAGTTCTTC.

This clone rates as medium-sized. The chain links TRBV7-8 to TRBJ1-3, with 7 bases identical to TRBD1. The CDR3 has 14 residues. Germline lookup yields CDR1 SGHVS and CDR2 FQNEAQ. After removal of 5 bases from V and 2 bases from J, the junction contained 3 bases not matched to a gene. CDR3 in amino acids: CASSRDSTGNTIYF. Written as DNA, the CDR3 is TGTGCCAGCAGCAGGGACAGTACTGGAAACACCATATATTTT. The full variable domain, rest sourced from reference TRBV7-8 and TRBJ1-3, is GAGVSQSPRYKVAKRGQDVALRCDPISGHVSLFWYQQALGQGPEFLTYFQNEAQLDKSGLPSDRFFAERPEGSVSTLKIQRTQQEDSAVYLCASSRDSTGNTIYFGEGSWLTVV.

The gene calls are TRBV24-1 and TRBJ2-2; TRBD1 aligns across 7 bases. Germline V CDR1 and CDR2: KGHDR, SFDVKD. The V gene end was trimmed by 4 bases and the J gene end by 3 bases; junction bases not matched to a gene: 7. This CDR3 spans 16 amino acids. The CDR3 protein is CATSDTDTGDTGELFF. CDR3 DNA sequence: TGTGCCACCAGTGACACTGATACAGGGGACACCGGGGAGCTGTTTTTT.

This clone occurred once. The gene calls are TRBV5-5 and TRBJ1-2; 8 bases are a match to TRBD1. Germline CDR1 SGHKS, CDR2 YYEKEE (reference sequence). V shed 4 bases, J shed 5 bases, and the junction held 7 bases outside the gene matches. The CDR3 length is 14 residues. CDR3 in amino acids: CASSPRTGRYGYTF. The CDR3 nucleotides read TGTGCCAGCAGCCCTCGGACAGGGCGTTATGGCTACACCTTC. The full variable domain, with the rest looked up from reference TRBV5-5 and TRBJ1-2, is DAGVTQSPTHLIKTRGQQVTLRCSPISGHKSVSWYQQVLGQGPQFIFQYYEKEERGRGNFPDRFSARQFPNYSSELNVNALLLGDSALYLCASSPRTGRYGYTFGSGTRLTVV.

The J gene is TRBJ2-3, the V gene TRBV6-6; 12 nucleotides agree with TRBD2. The CDR3 contains 17 residues. Germline lookup yields CDR1 MNHNY and CDR2 SVGAGI (reference sequence). V shed 5 bases and J 3 bases; nucleotides not matched to a gene: 9. CDR3 residues: CASSPRPSGGATDTQYF. CDR3 nucleotides: TGTGCCAGCAGTCCCCGTCCTAGCGGGGGGGCTACAGATACGCAGTATTTT.

This chain joins TRBV6-5 and TRBJ1-4; D remains unclear. There are 13 residues in the CDR3. Germline CDR1 is MNHEY and CDR2 is SVGAGI. Trimming removed 6 bases from V and 7 bases from J, with 12 bases in between. The CDR3 DNA reads as TGTGCCAGCAGAAAAGACACTGGTGAAAAACTGTTTTTT. Amino acids: CASRKDTGEKLFF.

This clone was recorded only once. J is TRBJ1-1 and V is TRBV19; TRBD1 might be the D (6 bases). V lost 5 bases to trimming and J lost 2 bases, with 15 bases between them. The CDR3 has 15 residues. Germline V gives CDR1 LNHDA, CDR2 SQIVND (reference sequence). The CDR3 nucleotides read TGTGCCAGTAGTGATTCAGGGACACCTAACACTGAAGCTTTCTTT. Translating gives CASSDSGTPNTEAFF. The variable domain in full, with the rest retrieved from reference TRBV19 and TRBJ1-1, is DGGITQSPKYLFRKEGQNVTLSCEQNLNHDAMYWYRQDPGQGLRLIYYSQIVNDFQKGDIAEGYSVSREKKESFPLTVTSAQKNPTAFYLCASSDSGTPNTEAFFGQGTRLTVV.

The chain recombines TRBV27 with TRBJ2-2; 11 nucleotides agree with TRBD1. The CDR3 extends over 16 amino acids. The junction had 7 bases not matched to a gene; V was cut back by 6 bases and J by 4 bases. The germline CDR1 and CDR2 sequences are MNHEY and SMNVEV (reference sequence). CDR3 sequence reads: CASSLRTGGGTGELFF. The CDR3 coding sequence is TGTGCCAGCAGCTTAAGGACAGGGGGCGGCACCGGGGAGCTGTTTTTT.

The J gene is TRBJ1-1, the V gene TRBV6-1; 7 bases map to TRBD1. V dropped 2 bases and J dropped 0; count of bases not matched to a gene: 12. Germline CDR1 MNHNS, CDR2 SASEGT. The CDR3 has 18 residues. Here the CDR3 reads CASSERGRRAAVNTEAFF. The CDR3 DNA reads TGTGCCAGCAGTGAAAGGGGGCGGAGGGCCGCCGTGAACACTGAAGCTTTCTTT.

This clone was counted a single time. This CDR3 is CASSMGFRTSGEKLFF. The CDR3 DNA follows: TGTGCCAGTAGTATGGGGTTTCGGACATCGGGTGAAAAACTGTTTTTT. The J gene is TRBJ1-4, the V gene TRBV19; weak D call: TRBD1 (5 bases). This CDR3 has 16 residues. The V end was cut by 3 bases, the J end by 7 bases, with 18 bases between. CDR1 and CDR2 (germline): LNHDA, SQIVND (reference sequence).

CDR3 DNA: TGCGCCAGCAGCTGGGAAACTCAGGGTCCGATGAACACTGAAGCTTTCTTT. It translates to CASSWETQGPMNTEAFF. J is TRBJ1-1 and V is TRBV5-1, with D possibly TRBD1 on 5 matching bases. The CDR3 runs 17 residues. Trimming pared 3 bases from V and 0 bases from J, leaving 18 bases between. CDR1 is SGHRS, CDR2 YFSETQ, per germline.

The V call is TRBV11-3, the J call TRBJ1-5, with D uncertain. CDR3 length equals 14 residues. Trimming took 5 bases from V and 2 from J, leaving 10 bases between them. Germline V lookup: CDR1 SGHNT, CDR2 YENEEA. The CDR3 protein is CASSPRRGNQPQHF. In DNA, the CDR3 is TGTGCCAGCAGCCCACGGAGGGGCAATCAGCCCCAGCATTTT.

The J gene is TRBJ1-3, the V gene TRBV29-1; D call uncertain. This CDR3 region has 13 residues. Per germline, CDR1 SQVTM and CDR2 ANQGSEA. V gave up 4 bases and J gave up 3 bases, with 10 bases separating them. Written as DNA, the CDR3 is TGCAGCGTTGGGACTAAAGGTGGAAACACCATATATTTT. This gives the protein CSVGTKGGNTIYF. The full variable domain, rest sourced from reference TRBV29-1 and TRBJ1-3, is SAVISQKPSRDICQRGTSLTIQCQVDSQVTMMFWYRQQPGQSLTLIATANQGSEATYESGFVIDKFPISRPNLTFSTLTVSNMSPEDSSIYLCSVGTKGGNTIYFGEGSWLTVV.

The rearrangement uses TRBV4-2 and TRBJ1-1, with TRBD1 identical over 10 bases. The CDR3 spans 16 residues. The germline V gene has CDR1 LGHNA and CDR2 YNFKEQ. Trimming took 4 bases from V and 0 from J; bases not matched to a gene: 5. The DNA for the CDR3 is TGTGCCAGCAGCCGCGGACAGGGGGGAATGAACACTGAAGCTTTCTTT. Protein product: CASSRGQGGMNTEAFF.

The chain links TRBV5-5 to TRBJ2-2; possibly TRBD2 for D (5 bases). V lost 2 bases and J lost 0, with 8 bases in between. The CDR3 contains 15 residues. Germline CDR1 is SGHKS and CDR2 is YYEKEE (reference sequence). In DNA form, the CDR3 reads TGTGCCAGCAGCTTTCCGGGGACGAACACCGGGGAGCTGTTTTTT. Protein sequence: CASSFPGTNTGELFF.

This clone was counted between two and nine times. The CDR3 DNA is TGTGCCAGCAGCTCCAACACCTTCTCTGGAAACACCATATATTTT. It codes for CASSSNTFSGNTIYF. V and J are TRBV11-2 and TRBJ1-3; unclear D gene. The CDR3 contains 15 residues. V lost 4 bases, J lost 0 bases, and 10 bases lay in between. Germline CDR1 SGHAT, CDR2 FQNNGV.

This chain joins TRBV7-9 and TRBJ1-2, with D tentatively TRBD1 (6 bases). The CDR3 has 16 amino acids. Germline values: CDR1 SEHNR, CDR2 FQNEAQ (reference sequence). Trimming took 0 bases from V and 5 from J, leaving 16 bases between them. The CDR3 loop is CASSLAGAGETYGYTF. CDR3 in DNA: TGTGCCAGCAGCTTAGCGGGTGCAGGGGAAACGTATGGCTACACCTTC.

This clone was seen a few times. The rearrangement joins TRBV5-8 to TRBJ1-5, with a tentative D call TRBD1 (5 bases). This CDR3 is 12 amino acids long. Germline CDR1 is SGHTS and CDR2 is YDEGEE. The ends were cut back, 3 bases at V and 7 bases at J, with 8 bases in the middle. The CDR3 DNA reads TGTGCCAGCAGCTGGGGGGACCAGCCCCAGCATTTT. Its protein is CASSWGDQPQHF.

This chain connects TRBV29-1 to TRBJ2-7; 9 positions match TRBD1. CDR1 and CDR2 from the germline V gene are SQVTM and ANQGSEA. V lost 1 base and J lost 3; bases outside the gene matches: 4. The CDR3 covers 14 residues. CDR3 DNA sequence: TGCAGCGTTGAAGGGTCGGGACAGGGCTACGAGCAGTACTTC. The encoded protein is CSVEGSGQGYEQYF.

The chain has TRBV5-5 and TRBJ2-1; TRBD1 aligns across 10 bases. The CDR3 extends over 15 amino acids. The ends lost 3 bases at V and 6 bases at J; junction bases unmatched: 6. Germline V gene sequence: CDR1 SGHKS, CDR2 YYEKEE (reference sequence). CDR3 DNA sequence: TGTGCCAGCAGCTCCGGCGGGACAGGGGTCAATGAGCAGTTCTTC. As protein: CASSSGGTGVNEQFF.